The rows below give T cell receptor beta chains drawn from one sample of a study of blood T cell repertoires in COVID-19. Measured with immunoSEQ multiplex PCR; TCRdb has only the in-frame clones, and not every one. The sample has around 390,000 clones, around nine tenths seen once. Sequenced material: PBMCs or T cells enriched from blood (not recorded which). The source of these receptors is a woman between 45 and 65 years old who had recovered from COVID-19. CDR3s include the opening cysteine and the closing phenylalanine or tryptophan.

13	TRBV5-1	TRBJ1-1	CASSLALNTEAFF
14	TRBV7-9	TRBJ1-1	CASSGRGQGTEAFF
14	TRBV15	TRBJ2-7	CATSRRDTSYEQYF
14	TRBV3-1/TRBV3-2	TRBJ1-3	CASSQSGGGNTIYF
17	TRBV7-8	TRBJ1-1	CASTHTPGTGHHTEAFF
17	TRBV2	TRBJ1-5	CASSEVGTQESNQPQHF
15	TRBV9	TRBJ1-5	CASSVGTREEEPQHF
17	TRBV11-2	TRBJ1-1	CASSSRGGGRSNTEAFF
13	TRBV19	TRBJ2-7	CASSSGGSYEQYF
13	TRBV12-3/TRBV12-4	TRBJ1-4	CASSPGQGGKLFF
13	TRBV18	TRBJ1-2	CASSVAEPYGYTF
15	TRBV7-2	TRBJ1-5	CASSLEYRVNQPQHF
16	TRBV4-1	TRBJ2-3	CASSHQGGGTTDTQYF
12	TRBV19	TRBJ1-2	CATLSGRRGYTF
14	TRBV5-1	TRBJ1-1	CASSLEGANTEAFF
15	TRBV6-5	TRBJ1-2	CASTLSGTGLYGYTF